The 21 T cell receptor beta chains reported below all come from one sample, sequenced in a study of T-cell memory formation after mild COVID-19. TCRdb re-derived calls from the 5' RACE reads in MiXCR, one entry per CDR3 protein. The sample includes about 140,000 distinct CDR3 sequences, about 14% of them seen just once. Sequencing input: PBMCs or a T cell subset sorted from them (not recorded which). These receptors were taken from an adult woman who had mild COVID-19 (a few samples of this study predate the infection). Cell type and time point are not known.

This clonotype appeared a few times. The V gene is TRBV11-3, the J gene TRBJ2-7; 9 bases map to TRBD1. J lost 0 bases, V lost 1 base, and 4 bases had no gene match. Germline V gene sequence: CDR1 SGHNT, CDR2 YENEEA. The CDR3 is 16 amino acids. CDR3 in amino acids: CASSLVAGQGSYEQYF. CDR3 in DNA: TGTGCCAGCAGCTTAGTTGCGGGACAGGGCTCCTACGAGCAGTACTTC. The complete variable domain, with remaining parts taken from reference TRBV11-3 and TRBJ2-7, reads EAGVVQSPRYKIIEKKQPVAFWCNPISGHNTLYWYLQNLGQGPELLIRYENEEAVDDSQLPKDRFSAERLKGVDSTLKIQPAELGDSAVYLCASSLVAGQGSYEQYFGPGTRLTVT.

This chain connects TRBV7-8 to TRBJ2-3; maybe TRBD2 (5 bases). Germline CDR1 is SGHVS and CDR2 is FQNEAQ. This CDR3 comprises 14 residues. V was clipped by 5 bases and J by 3 bases, with 12 bases between them. CDR3 bases: TGTGCCAGCAGCCCTTTAGCGTTGACAGATACGCAGTATTTT. Protein product: CASSPLALTDTQYF.

This clonotype was found a few times. This sequence joins TRBV7-9 and TRBJ2-5, with D unresolved. Per germline, CDR1 SEHNR and CDR2 FQNEAQ (reference sequence). Between the trimmed V and J ends, which lost 2 bases and 5 bases, there was a span of 6 bases. This CDR3 has 12 amino acids. The CDR3, as DNA: TGTGCCAGCAGCTTAATTACGGAGACCCAGTACTTC. Protein: CASSLITETQYF.

This clonotype has only a few counts. One junction end does not reproduce the germline sequence, and a read error may be involved. The chain carries TRBV6-2 or TRBV6-3 and TRBJ1-1, with D possibly matching TRBD1 (5 bases). Germline V CDR1 and CDR2: MNHEY, SVGEGT. The CDR3 has 11 amino acids. CDR3 sequence reads: CASSNSGGGIF. In nucleotides, the CDR3 is TGTGCCAGCAGTAACAGCGGCGGGGGAATCTTT.

This clonotype was seen a few times. The chain recombines TRBV7-9 with TRBJ2-7; D not resolved. Germline V gene data show CDR1 as SEHNR and CDR2 as FQNEAQ (reference sequence). The CDR3 has 14 residues. Trimming stripped 1 base from V and 0 bases from J, with 7 bases between. The CDR3 DNA reads as TGTGCCAGCAGCTTAGAACGGAGCTCCTACGAGCAGTACTTC. Its protein product is CASSLERSSYEQYF.

The table lists this clonotype with many counts. The chain has TRBV5-5 and TRBJ1-2; 9 bases align to TRBD1. J was trimmed by 1 base and V by 4 bases; bases with no gene match: 11. The CDR3 runs to 17 residues. CDR1 SGHKS and CDR2 YYEKEE come from the germline V gene (reference sequence). CDR3 amino acids: CASSGVSWTGDNYGYTF. The CDR3 DNA reads as TGTGCCAGCAGCGGGGTATCCTGGACAGGGGATAACTATGGCTACACCTTC.

The chain joins TRBV5-1 to TRBJ2-3; TRBD1 or TRBD2 may be the D gene (6 bases each). The CDR3 consists of 14 residues. V lost 3 bases to trimming and J lost 3 bases, with 11 bases between them. The germline V gene has CDR1 SGHRS and CDR2 YFSETQ. The CDR3 region is CASSWGAGTDTQYF. The CDR3 DNA follows: TGCGCCAGCAGCTGGGGGGCCGGGACAGATACGCAGTATTTT.

This clonotype has only a few counts. The genes are TRBV7-2 and TRBJ1-1; the D is unclear. CDR1 SGHTA and CDR2 FQGNSA come from the germline V gene. Trimming removed 2 bases from V and 11 bases from J, with 12 bases in between. The CDR3 sequence is 12 residues long. Here the CDR3 DNA reads TGTGCCAGCAGCTTAACCGGGGTGCGGGCTTTCTTT. It translates to CASSLTGVRAFF.

This clonotype was recorded once. This chain connects TRBV11-2 to TRBJ2-7; D may match TRBD1 or TRBD2 (5 bases each). The CDR3 runs 17 residues. V lost 1 base and J lost 0, with 16 bases in between. Germline V gives CDR1 SGHAT, CDR2 FQNNGV. The CDR3: CASSLGISDGTSYEQYF. As DNA, the CDR3 is TGTGCCAGCAGCTTAGGGATCAGCGACGGGACCTCCTACGAGCAGTACTTC.

This clonotype was seen only a few times. V gene TRBV20-1 combines with J gene TRBJ2-1; maybe TRBD2 (5 bases). In germline, CDR1 is DFQATT, CDR2 SNEGSKA (reference sequence). The CDR3 totals 13 residues. With 5 bases removed from V and 6 bases from J, the gap between germline ends came to 14 bases. The CDR3: CSAGPGKGNEQFF. The DNA for the CDR3 is TGCAGTGCTGGCCCGGGGAAGGGCAATGAGCAGTTCTTC.

The chain joins TRBV20-1 to TRBJ1-1; possible D gene TRBD1, 6 bases. V was clipped by 6 bases and J by 11 bases, with 19 bases between them. Germline-derived CDR1 and CDR2 are DFQATT and SNEGSKA (reference sequence). CDR3 size: 12 residues. CDR3: CSAQEDRFIAFF. The CDR3 nucleotides are TGCAGTGCACAAGAAGACAGGTTTATCGCTTTCTTT.

CDR3 DNA: TGTGCCAGCAGCTTAGGGACCCTCACAGATACGCAGTATTTT. Protein: CASSLGTLTDTQYF. V and J are TRBV7-9 and TRBJ2-3; D remains ambiguous. Germline lookup yields CDR1 SEHNR and CDR2 FQNEAQ (reference sequence). Trimming left V 1 base short and J 2 bases short, with 7 bases between. The CDR3 totals 14 residues.

This chain uses TRBV7-3 with TRBJ2-1, with TRBD2 identical over 8 bases. The CDR3 spans 20 residues. Trimming took 1 base from V and 2 from J; bases not matched to a gene: 16. Germline V CDR1 and CDR2: SGHTA, FQGTGA. CDR3 DNA sequence: TGTGCCAGCAGCTTAAACGCGGGAGGCTCCCTTGCCACGCCCTACAATGAGCAGTTCTTC. Residues: CASSLNAGGSLATPYNEQFF.

This clonotype was detected only a few times. The chain uses TRBV20-1 and TRBJ2-3; D may be TRBD1 or TRBD2 (5 bases each). This CDR3 is 14 amino acids long. Germline V CDR1 and CDR2: DFQATT, SNEGSKA (reference sequence). V dropped 6 bases and J dropped 2 bases, with 15 bases sitting between them. The CDR3 loop is CSAPGTVNTDTQYF. As DNA, the CDR3 is TGCAGTGCCCCCGGGACGGTAAACACAGATACGCAGTATTTT.

There are a few counts of this clonotype. This chain links TRBV4-2 with TRBJ2-7; maybe TRBD1 (6 bases). Trimming removed 4 bases from V and 3 bases from J, with 16 bases in between. This CDR3 has 15 residues. Germline values: CDR1 LGHNA, CDR2 YNFKEQ. The chain's CDR3 is CASSPGTGRGYEQYF. The CDR3 DNA reads as TGTGCCAGCAGCCCGGGCACAGGGAGAGGCTACGAGCAGTACTTC.

The CDR3 DNA sequence: TGTGCCACAAGCTTTACCAGAGCGGGAAAGGCCTACAATGAGCAGTTCTTC. This sequence encodes CATSFTRAGKAYNEQFF. The V call is TRBV3-1, the J call TRBJ2-1; TRBD2 aligns across 7 bases. CDR1 LGHDT and CDR2 YNNKEL come from the germline V gene (reference sequence). The CDR3 runs 17 residues. Trimming took 10 bases from V and 2 from J; bases not matched to a gene: 17.

In its sample, this clonotype was seen a few times. The CDR3 region is CASSQRALAVLDEQFF. CDR3 DNA sequence: TGCGCCAGCAGCCAAAGAGCACTAGCGGTCTTGGATGAGCAGTTCTTC. V is TRBV4-3 and J is TRBJ2-1; 8 bases map to TRBD2. This CDR3 has 16 residues. Losses at the gene ends were 2 bases for V and 8 bases for J; bases not matched to a gene: 11. Per germline, CDR1 LGHNA and CDR2 YSLEER.

The gene calls are TRBV2 and TRBJ2-3; maybe TRBD2 (6 bases). This CDR3 comprises 12 residues. Looked up from germline, CDR1 is SNHLY and CDR2 is FYNNEI. V dropped 6 bases and J dropped 4 bases, with 8 bases sitting between them. This chain's CDR3 is CASRWEADTQYF. The DNA of the CDR3 is TGTGCCAGCAGATGGGAGGCAGATACGCAGTATTTT.

The sample holds a few counts of this clonotype. The V gene is TRBV19, the J gene TRBJ1-1; no definite D call. V shed 2 bases and J shed 6 bases, with 7 bases lying between them. The CDR3 consists of 12 residues. Germline assignment: CDR1 LNHDA and CDR2 SQIVND (reference sequence). For the CDR3, the DNA is TGTGCCAGTAGTATACCGAGTCCTGAAGCTTTCTTT. This translates into CASSIPSPEAFF.

The rearrangement uses TRBV7-9 and TRBJ2-7; D is undetermined. The CDR3 runs to 14 residues. CDR1 and CDR2 (germline): SEHNR, FQNEAQ (reference sequence). Trimming removed 8 bases from V and 2 bases from J, with 16 bases in between. In nucleotides, the CDR3 is TGTGCCAGCGCCCCAACCTTTCGGCCCTACGAGCAGTACTTC. This encodes CASAPTFRPYEQYF. Drawing the rest from reference TRBV7-9 and TRBJ2-7, the complete variable domain is DTGVSQNPRHKITKRGQNVTFRCDPISEHNRLYWYRQTLGQGPEFLTYFQNEAQLEKSRLLSDRFSAERPKGSFSTLEIQRTEQGDSAMYLCASAPTFRPYEQYFGPGTRLTVT.

This clonotype was recorded a few times. The V gene is TRBV12-3 or TRBV12-4, the J gene TRBJ2-7, with 7 bases aligning to TRBD2. The junction had 5 bases not matched to a gene; V was cut back by 0 bases and J by 6 bases. This CDR3 contains 14 residues. The CDR3 bases are TGTGCCAGCAGTTTAGCGGGGGGGGAACGCGAGCAGTACTTC. Its protein is CASSLAGGEREQYF.